What follows are 26 T cell receptor delta chains derived from one specimen sequenced in a study of gamma-delta T cells after stem cell transplantation. TCRdb called clones from the RT-PCR reads again using CATT. The sample has more than 2,500 delta-chain clones; 4.5% to 6.5% are singletons. The sample taken for sequencing was gamma-delta T cells. The origin of the receptors is a human donor. It is not recorded whose cells these are; they may come from a transplant donor.

The V and J genes are TRDV1 and TRDJ1; D possibly corresponds to TRDD3 (7 bases). The V end lost 4 bases, the J end lost 0 bases, and 39 bases lay between the germline ends. Germline V gives CDR1 TSWWSYY, CDR2 QGS. This CDR3 is built from 24 residues. This CDR3 reads CALGGGRRGFLALGARPYTDKLIF. CDR3 DNA sequence: TGTGCTCTTGGGGGAGGAAGAAGGGGCTTCCTCGCCCTGGGGGCCCGACCGTACACCGATAAACTCATCTTT.

This clone has just a few counts. The gene calls are TRDV1 and TRDJ1, with a tentative D call TRDD3 (5 bases). The germline V gene encodes CDR1 TSWWSYY and CDR2 QGS. The CDR3 is 23 residues long. V dropped 2 bases and J dropped 1 base, with 35 bases sitting between them. The CDR3 nucleotides are TGTGCTCTTGGGGAAGGAGTAAGCGCCCCCCCGTACTGGAAAGTCCAATTCACCGATAAACTCATCTTT. It codes for CALGEGVSAPPYWKVQFTDKLIF.

Comment on this clone: A far larger clone is one nucleotide away, so this likely arose from a read error. V and J are TRDV2 and TRDJ1; 9 nucleotides align to TRDD3. CDR1 is GEAIGNYY, CDR2 EKD, per germline. The V gene end was trimmed by 4 bases and the J gene end by 3 bases; junction bases not matched to a gene: 8. CDR3 size: 15 residues. The DNA of the CDR3 is TGTGCCTGTGAAAGACTGGGGGACTCCCCCGATAAACTCATCTTT. It is translated as CACERLGDSPDKLIF.

A note on this clone: This probably arose from a read error, given a far larger clone one base away. The genes are TRDV2 and TRDJ1; 9 bases match TRDD3. The CDR3 sequence is 20 residues long. The germline CDR1 and CDR2 sequences are GEAIGNYY and EKD. The CDR3 region has the DNA TGTGCCTGTGACAAGTTAGGTGCTGGGGGATCAGCGACGTACACCGATAGACTCATCTTT. Residues: CACDKLGAGGSATYTDRLIF.

This clone was recorded a few times. The protein given by TCRdb reflects a much larger clone and differs at residue 13 from this DNA's translation, likely from a read error; the protein shown is the DNA's translation. The J gene is TRDJ3, the V gene TRDV2, with 13 bases aligning to TRDD3. This CDR3 is 21 amino acids long. Germline CDR1 GEAIGNYY, CDR2 EKD. Unmatched junction bases numbered 9, after V lost 0 bases and J lost 2 bases. This CDR3 is CACDTALLGDTRTWDTRQMFF. Written as DNA, the CDR3 is TGTGCCTGTGACACCGCATTACTGGGGGATACGCGAACCTGGGACACCCGACAGATGTTTTTC.

For this clone: A far larger clone is one nucleotide away, so this likely arose from a read error. The genes are TRDV2 and TRDJ1, with 11 bases identical to TRDD3. The CDR3 runs 19 residues. Germline trimming cut 0 bases from V and 2 bases from J; bases unmatched to any gene: 13. Germline V CDR1 and CDR2: GEAIGNYY, EKD. The CDR3 loop is CACDTVRGGYAVQTDKLIF. The CDR3 nucleotides read TGTGCCTGTGACACCGTCCGTGGGGGATACGCCGTCCAGACCGATAAACTCATCTTT.

The V call is TRDV2, the J call TRDJ1, with 12 bases that match TRDD3. The CDR3 consists of 17 residues. The V gene end was trimmed by 3 bases and the J gene end by 1 base; junction bases not matched to a gene: 8. Germline assignment: CDR1 GEAIGNYY and CDR2 EKD. DNA for the CDR3: TGTGCCTGTGACCCCGTACTGGGGGATACCACCACCGATAAACTCATCTTT. Translated: CACDPVLGDTTTDKLIF.

Within the sample, this clone is medium-sized. The chain couples TRDV1 to TRDJ1; 7 nucleotides line up with TRDD3. V lost 4 bases, J lost 0 bases, and 11 bases stayed unmatched. The CDR3 is 17 amino acids. Germline V CDR1 and CDR2: TSWWSYY, QGS. The CDR3: CALGGPYWGTYTDKLIF. CDR3 nucleotides: TGTGCTCTTGGGGGGCCTTACTGGGGAACGTACACCGATAAACTCATCTTT.

In the case of this clone: The protein here is the DNA translation, as the TCRdb protein differs from it at residue 15. The rearrangement links TRDV2 to TRDJ3, with 7 bases that match TRDD3. The CDR3 spans 21 residues. CDR1 and CDR2 from the germline V gene are GEAIGNYY and EKD. The CDR3 sequence: CACDTGWGYISGSWNTRQMFF. CDR3 nucleotides: TGTGCCTGTGACACGGGGTGGGGATATATCAGCGGCTCCTGGAACACCCGACAGATGTTTTTC.

This clone was seen more than once but under ten times. The TCRdb record carries a much larger clone's protein, which differs from this DNA's translation at residue 10; a read error is the likely cause, and the protein listed here is the DNA translation. The sample holds other DNA sequences that translate to the same CDR3. The chain is built from TRDV2 and TRDJ1; TRDD3 agrees at 8 bases. The CDR3 covers 19 residues. Trimming cost V 0 bases and J 2 bases; bases outside gene matches: 16. Germline CDR1 is GEAIGNYY and CDR2 is EKD. CDR3 sequence reads: CACDTVRGGCAIQTDKLIF. In nucleotides, the CDR3 is TGTGCCTGTGACACCGTCCGTGGGGGATGCGCCATTCAGACCGATAAACTCATCTTT.

In regard to this clone: TCRdb has a much larger clone's protein, which differs at residue 9 from the translation of this DNA, likely because of a read error; what is shown is the protein translated from the DNA. The gene calls are TRDV2 and TRDJ2; 8 bases are shared with TRDD3. The CDR3 extends over 17 amino acids. Trimming took 0 bases from V and 0 from J; bases not matched to a gene: 5. The germline V gene has CDR1 GEAIGNYY and CDR2 EKD. The CDR3: CACDTLGDPTLTAQLFF. The CDR3 DNA follows: TGTGCCTGTGACACCTTGGGGGATCCGACTTTGACAGCACAACTCTTCTTT.

This clone was observed a handful of times. This is likely an artifact of a read error, given a far larger clone one base away. This CDR3 is also generated by other DNA sequences in the sample. The genes are TRDV2 and TRDJ1, with 10 bases lining up with TRDD3. The CDR3 is made up of 21 amino acids. Germline V gene data show CDR1 as GEAIGNYY and CDR2 as EKD. The CDR3 DNA reads TGTGCCTGTGACACCGTCGGGGGATACGCCTATATGCGAACGGACACCGATAAGCTCATCTTT. Amino acids: CACDTVGGYAYMRTDTDKLIF.

This clone has a handful of counts. This likely came from a read error, as a far larger clone is one base away. This chain uses TRDV2 with TRDJ1; TRDD3 aligns across 9 bases. CDR3 length: 15 residues. The germline V gene encodes CDR1 GEAIGNYY and CDR2 EKD. V was clipped by 3 bases and J by 2 bases; unmatched bases: 6. The CDR3 nucleotides read TGTGCCTGTGACTCCCTGGGGGATGGTACCGATAAACTCATCTTT. Translated, it gives CACDSLGDGTDKLIF.

A note on this clone: This is likely an artifact of a read error, given a far larger clone one base away. At the DNA level, this CDR3 is encoded by other sequences in the same sample as well. CDR3 loop: CACDALGDGTDKLIF. The CDR3 coding sequence is TGTGCCTGCGACGCCCTGGGGGATGGTACCGATAAACTCATCTTT. The chain joins TRDV2 to TRDJ1, with 9 nucleotides matching TRDD3. This CDR3 has 15 amino acids. Germline loops: CDR1 GEAIGNYY, CDR2 EKD. V trimming: 7 bases; J trimming: 2 bases; junction bases outside the gene matches: 10.

A remark on this clone: This may arise from a read error, as a much more abundant clone is one base away. CDR3 residues: CACDTAQTWGISGGSSWDTRQMFF. CDR3 DNA sequence: TGTGCCTGTGACACCGCGCAAACCTGGGGGATATCGGGCGGAAGCTCCTGGGACACCCGACAGATGTTTTTC. The rearrangement joins TRDV2 to TRDJ3, with TRDD3 matching 10 bases. The J segment lost 0 bases and the V segment lost 0 bases, leaving 19 bases of the junction unmatched. The V gene's germline CDR1 is GEAIGNYY and CDR2 EKD. This CDR3 has 24 residues.

This clone was seen a few times. A read error likely explains this, since a far larger clone differs by one base. The V and J genes are TRDV2 and TRDJ1; 9 bases line up with TRDD3. CDR3 length: 15 amino acids. Germline V gene sequence: CDR1 GEAIGNYY, CDR2 EKD. The DNA for the CDR3 is TGTGCCCGTGACGCCCTGGGGGATGGTACCGATAAACTCATCTTT. It is translated as CARDALGDGTDKLIF.

A word on this clone: A much larger clonotype is one base distant, so this may be a read error. Other DNA sequences of this sample code for an identical CDR3. This chain links TRDV2 with TRDJ1, with D possibly being TRDD3 (6 bases). This CDR3 is 14 amino acids long. Trimming took off 4 bases at V and 3 bases at J, with 14 bases between the two ends. CDR1 and CDR2 (germline): GEAIGNYY, EKD. CDR3 DNA: TGTGCCTGTGAACCGCTACTGGGCGCCGATAAACTCATCTTT. It encodes CACEPLLGADKLIF.

This clone was observed a few times. A much larger clonotype is one base distant, so this may be a read error. Within the sample, other DNA sequences also encode this same CDR3. The CDR3 is CACDTLGDTLGSWDTRQMFF. CDR3 in DNA: TGTGCCTGTGACACGCTGGGGGATACGCTTGGGTCCTGGGACACCCGACAGATGTTTTTC. This sequence joins TRDV2 and TRDJ3; TRDD3 aligns across 12 bases. The CDR3 runs to 20 residues. CDR1 and CDR2 (germline): GEAIGNYY, EKD. V shed 1 base, J shed 1 base, and the junction held 7 bases outside the gene matches.

This clone is labeled as medium-sized (0.01 to 0.1%). Only one base separates this from a far larger clonotype, so it likely reflects a read error. The chain combines TRDV2 with TRDJ1; 9 bases fit TRDD3. Trimming cost V 5 bases and J 0 bases; bases outside gene matches: 18. The CDR3 runs 19 residues. The germline CDR1 and CDR2 sequences are GEAIGNYY and EKD. As DNA, the CDR3 is TGTGCCTGTGGCGCGCTGGGGGATTCTTCGTCGGCCAACACCGATAAACTCATCTTT. Its translation: CACGALGDSSSANTDKLIF.

Points on this clone: It is likely a read error: a sequence one base away is far more abundant. This same CDR3 is encoded by further DNA sequences in the sample. The CDR3 here is CACDTLRTEDKLIF. The CDR3 nucleotides are TGTGCCTGTGACACCCTTCGCACTGAGGATAAGCTCATCTTT. The rearrangement joins TRDV2 to TRDJ1; D may be TRDD3 (5 bases). This CDR3 region has 14 residues. CDR1 is GEAIGNYY, CDR2 EKD, per germline.

This clone has a handful of counts. The junction shows a germline mismatch at one end, possibly a read error. The DNA for the CDR3 is TGTGCCTGTGACCCGCTTCGTACTGGACTTACTGGGGGATCAGGGACCGCTAAACTCATCTTT. The encoded protein is CACDPLRTGLTGGSGTAKLIF. The chain combines TRDV2 with TRDJ1, with TRDD3 matching 10 bases. The CDR3 extends over 21 amino acids. Germline V gene lookup returns CDR1 GEAIGNYY and CDR2 EKD.

This clone was observed a few times. Being one base from a much bigger clone, this may be a read error. The rearrangement joins TRDV2 to TRDJ3; 9 nucleotides agree with TRDD3. The CDR3 loop spans 22 amino acids. The V gene end was trimmed by 0 bases and the J gene end by 0 bases; junction bases not matched to a gene: 14. Germline V gene data show CDR1 as GEAIGNYY and CDR2 as EKD. Here the CDR3 reads CACDTIGRVLGEGSWDTRQMFF. CDR3 nucleotides: TGTGCCTGTGACACCATCGGGCGAGTACTGGGGGAAGGCTCCTGGGACACCCGACAGATGTTTTTC.

As regards this clone: This is likely an artifact of a read error, given a far larger clone one base away. Other DNA sequences in this specimen translate into the identical CDR3. V and J are TRDV2 and TRDJ3; TRDD3 aligns across 9 bases. CDR3 size: 17 residues. Germline CDR1 GEAIGNYY, CDR2 EKD. CDR3 protein: CACDTVAGGLDTRQMFF. The CDR3 DNA follows: TGTGCCTGTGACACCGTTGCTGGGGGATTAGACACCCGACAAATGTTTTTC.

Sample share makes this clone large. This sample includes further DNA sequences coding for the same CDR3. V is TRDV2 and J is TRDJ1; the match to TRDD3 covers 13 bases. V trimming: 1 base; J trimming: 0 bases; junction bases outside the gene matches: 7. The germline V gene has CDR1 GEAIGNYY and CDR2 EKD. The CDR3 extends over 18 amino acids. The CDR3 spells CACDTLLGDTRYTDKLIF. CDR3 nucleotides: TGTGCCTGTGACACTCTACTGGGGGATACGAGGTACACCGATAAACTCATCTTT.

This clone showed up just a few times. The TCRdb record carries a much larger clone's protein, which differs from this DNA's translation at residue 6; a read error is the likely cause, and the protein listed here is the DNA translation. The chain couples TRDV2 to TRDJ1; 10 bases line up with TRDD3. Germline lookup yields CDR1 GEAIGNYY and CDR2 EKD. V lost 0 bases, J lost 2 bases, and 14 bases stayed unmatched. This CDR3 comprises 19 residues. The chain's CDR3 is CACDTASLGDRRWTDKLIF. DNA of the CDR3: TGTGCCTGTGACACCGCGTCGCTGGGGGATAGACGGTGGACCGATAAACTCATCTTT.

This clone ranks as large. The same CDR3 can be traced to other DNA sequences in this sample. The genes are TRDV2 and TRDJ3; 10 bases match TRDD3. CDR3 size: 20 residues. The J segment lost 3 bases and the V segment lost 0 bases, leaving 10 bases of the junction unmatched. Germline CDR1 GEAIGNYY, CDR2 EKD. The CDR3: CACDTGGTGGLSWDTRQMFF. The DNA for the CDR3 is TGTGCCTGTGACACCGGAGGTACTGGGGGATTAAGCTGGGACACCCGACAGATGTTTTTC.